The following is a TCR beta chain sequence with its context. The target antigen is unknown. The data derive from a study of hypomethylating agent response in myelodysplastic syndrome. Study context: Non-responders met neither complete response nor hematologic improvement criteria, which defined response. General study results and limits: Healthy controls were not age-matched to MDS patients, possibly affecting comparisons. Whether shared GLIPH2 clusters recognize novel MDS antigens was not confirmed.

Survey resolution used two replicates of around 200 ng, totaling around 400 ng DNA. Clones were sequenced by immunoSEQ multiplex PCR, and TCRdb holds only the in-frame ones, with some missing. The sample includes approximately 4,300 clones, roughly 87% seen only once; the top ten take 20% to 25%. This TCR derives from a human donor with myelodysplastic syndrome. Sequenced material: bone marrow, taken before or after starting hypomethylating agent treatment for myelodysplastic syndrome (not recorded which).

This chain's CDR3 is CASSQVGLNTEAFF. As DNA, the CDR3 is TGCGCCAGCAGCCAAGTTGGGCTGAACACTGAAGCTTTCTTT. This chain links TRBV4-1 with TRBJ1-1; no clear D. The germline CDR1 and CDR2 sequences are MGHRA and YSYEKL. The CDR3 is 14 amino acids. The germline V and J ends were trimmed by 1 base and 0 bases, with 6 bases remaining between them.